The 9 T cell receptor beta chains given below trace back to one sample, sequenced in a study of blood T cell repertoires in COVID-19. TCRdb keeps only in-frame clones here, not all; method: immunoSEQ multiplex PCR. The sample lists under 95,000 clones, roughly 88% seen once, with roughly a third in the top ten. Sequencing was done on a sample of peripheral blood. The receptors were sampled from an elderly woman with active or convalescent COVID-19.

This clone was recorded a few times. The rearrangement links TRBV5-7 to TRBJ2-2, with 7 bases fitting TRBD2. TRBV5-7 is labeled an ORF, and its function is uncertain. The trim removed 3 bases at V and 6 bases at J, leaving 11 bases unmatched. The CDR3 runs to 16 residues. The CDR3 DNA follows: TGTGCCAGCAGCTCTTTGGTCCTAGCGGAAGCCGGGGAGCTGTTTTTT. Protein product: CASSSLVLAEAGELFF.

The chain uses TRBV11-2 and TRBJ2-2, with a weak D call TRBD1 (6 bases). V was cut by 0 bases and J by 4 bases, with 9 bases left in between. CDR3 length equals 15 residues. The germline gives CDR1 SGHAT, CDR2 FQNNGV. The CDR3, as DNA: TGTGCCAGCAGCTTAGAACAGGGAGTCACCGGGGAGCTGTTTTTT. Amino acids: CASSLEQGVTGELFF.

The chain carries TRBV19 and TRBJ2-6; 7 nucleotides align to TRBD1. Germline assignment: CDR1 LNHDA and CDR2 SQIVND (reference sequence). J lost 1 base, V lost 10 bases, and 16 bases had no gene match. CDR3 length: 18 amino acids. The CDR3 spells CATPGGTDFLSGANVLTF. Here the CDR3 DNA reads TGTGCCACCCCGGGTGGGACAGATTTCCTATCTGGGGCCAACGTCCTGACTTTC.

This clone was counted a few times. The rearrangement links TRBV4-1 to TRBJ1-2; a possible D gene is TRBD1 (5 bases). In germline, CDR1 is MGHRA, CDR2 YSYEKL. V was cut by 0 bases and J by 2 bases, with 10 bases left in between. The CDR3 has 15 amino acids. As DNA, the CDR3 is TGCGCCAGCAGCCAAGAGCAGGGCTGGAACTATGGCTACACCTTC. Protein sequence: CASSQEQGWNYGYTF.

The CDR3: CASRKDRAEVNEKLFF. The CDR3 DNA reads TGTGCCAGCAGGAAGGACAGGGCCGAAGTTAATGAAAAACTGTTTTTT. The J gene is TRBJ1-4, the V gene TRBV2; TRBD1 matches 8 bases. V lost 6 bases, J lost 4 bases, and 10 bases stayed unmatched. Germline CDR1 SNHLY, CDR2 FYNNEI. The CDR3 is 16 residues long.

The V and J genes are TRBV19 and TRBJ2-3, with D unclear. The germline V gene encodes CDR1 LNHDA and CDR2 SQIVND (reference sequence). V was pared by 7 bases and J by 0 bases, with 17 bases between. The CDR3 totals 16 residues. The CDR3 sequence: CASTPSHSVSTDTQYF. The CDR3 nucleotides are TGTGCCAGTACCCCCTCTCACTCCGTAAGCACAGATACGCAGTATTTT.

This clone was observed once. The rearrangement joins TRBV7-2 to TRBJ1-1; the match to TRBD1 covers 9 bases. This CDR3 is built from 15 residues. Trimming took 7 bases from V and 0 from J; bases not matched to a gene: 6. Per the germline V gene, CDR1 is SGHTA and CDR2 is FQGNSA. CDR3 DNA: TGTGCCAGCAACTTGGGGACAGGGATGAACACTGAAGCTTTCTTT. As protein: CASNLGTGMNTEAFF.

The chain's CDR3 is CASSLAGDTEAFF. In DNA form, the CDR3 reads TGTGCCAGCAGCTTAGCCGGAGACACTGAAGCTTTCTTT. V is TRBV7-6 and J is TRBJ1-1; D unclear. V lost 0 bases and J 3 bases, leaving 5 bases between the germline ends. The CDR3 is 13 amino acids. The germline V gene encodes CDR1 SGHVS and CDR2 FNYEAQ.

The CDR3 DNA sequence: TGTGCCAGCAGGGTCCGCTTAGACACAGATACGCAGTATTTT. Translation: CASRVRLDTDTQYF. J is TRBJ2-3 and V is TRBV2, with no clear D. The V gene lost 6 bases and the J gene lost 2 bases, with 12 bases spanning the gap. Germline assignment: CDR1 SNHLY and CDR2 FYNNEI. The CDR3 contains 14 residues. The whole variable domain, remainder taken from reference TRBV2 and TRBJ2-3, is EPEVTQTPSHQVTQMGQEVILRCVPISNHLYFYWYRQILGQKVEFLVSFYNNEISEKSEIFDDQFSVERPDGSNFTLKIRSTKLEDSAMYFCASRVRLDTDTQYFGPGTRLTVL.